The 21 T cell receptor beta chains below were found in one sample sequenced in a study of OX40 agonist ivuxolimab in advanced cancers. Method: immunoSEQ multiplex PCR; TCRdb's copy keeps in-frame clones and lacks some. Of tens of thousands of clones in the sample, roughly 88% were seen once. The specimen comprised CD4+ or CD8+ T cells sorted from blood, sampled in a trial of the OX40 agonist ivuxolimab. The receptor set was obtained from an adult with an advanced solid tumor such as melanoma, head and neck, liver or kidney cancer.

J is TRBJ1-2 and V is TRBV5-1, with a weak D call TRBD1 (5 bases). Trimming pared 4 bases from V and 8 bases from J, leaving 15 bases between. This CDR3 contains 13 residues. Germline-derived CDR1 and CDR2 are SGHRS and YFSETQ. The CDR3 reads CASSRDPEGGYTF. In DNA, the CDR3 is TGCGCCAGCAGCCGGGACCCGGAGGGCGGCTACACCTTC.

V and J are TRBV11-3 and TRBJ2-3, with D maybe TRBD2 (5 bases). V dropped 4 bases and J dropped 7 bases, with 15 bases sitting between them. Germline CDR1 SGHNT, CDR2 YENEEA. This CDR3 is 14 amino acids long. This chain's CDR3 is CASSSRVEGNTQYF. CDR3 bases: TGTGCCAGCAGCTCGAGAGTAGAGGGAAATACGCAGTATTTT.

V and J are TRBV2 and TRBJ1-5; D is perhaps TRBD1 (6 bases). The CDR3 has 15 residues. CDR1 is SNHLY, CDR2 FYNNEI, per germline. V lost 3 bases and J lost 8, with 17 bases in between. The CDR3 nucleotides read TGTGCCAGCAGTGAGGAAAGACGGGACACGAAGCCCCAGCATTTT. Its protein is CASSEERRDTKPQHF.

V is TRBV5-1 and J is TRBJ2-7; 7 nucleotides line up with TRBD1. Per germline, CDR1 SGHRS and CDR2 YFSETQ. This CDR3 is 16 amino acids long. The ends lost 0 bases at V and 5 bases at J; junction bases unmatched: 11. CDR3 sequence reads: CASSLEAGGYTNEQYF. The CDR3 DNA reads TGCGCCAGCAGCTTGGAGGCAGGGGGATATACCAACGAGCAGTACTTC. The variable domain in full, with the rest retrieved from reference TRBV5-1 and TRBJ2-7, is KAGVTQTPRYLIKTRGQQVTLSCSPISGHRSVSWYQQTPGQGLQFLFEYFSETQRNKGNFPGRFSGRQFSNSRSEMNVSTLELGDSALYLCASSLEAGGYTNEQYFGPGTRLTVT.

The rearrangement links TRBV5-1 to TRBJ2-1; 7 bases match TRBD1. The CDR3 spans 14 residues. Germline trimming cut 0 bases from V and 7 bases from J; bases unmatched to any gene: 4. Germline V gives CDR1 SGHRS, CDR2 YFSETQ. The CDR3 nucleotides read TGCGCCAGCAGCTTGGGAGACAGGGTTAATGAGCAGTTCTTC. Protein product: CASSLGDRVNEQFF.

The CDR3 DNA follows: TGTGCCTGGTCGGGGAGCCCCCCCTACGAGCAGTACTTC. Its translation: CAWSGSPPYEQYF. The chain uses TRBV30 and TRBJ2-7, with D maybe TRBD2 (5 bases). The V and J ends lost 5 bases and 2 bases respectively, with 13 bases between them. The CDR3 spans 13 residues. Germline loops: CDR1 GTSNPN, CDR2 SVGIG (reference sequence).

This sequence joins TRBV28 and TRBJ2-3; TRBD1 aligns across 8 bases. Trimming took 6 bases from V and 3 from J; bases not matched to a gene: 8. Germline V gene sequence: CDR1 MDHEN, CDR2 SYDVKM. The CDR3 is 15 residues long. In nucleotides, the CDR3 is TGTGCCAGCAGGCCGACAGGGGTGAGAACAGATACGCAGTATTTT. Protein: CASRPTGVRTDTQYF.

This chain joins TRBV30 and TRBJ2-2; no reliable D call. The V gene lost 2 bases and the J gene lost 3 bases, with 4 bases spanning the gap. Germline-derived CDR1 and CDR2 are GTSNPN and SVGIG (reference sequence). The CDR3 has 12 residues. CDR3 protein: CAWSYDTGELFF. The CDR3 nucleotides are TGTGCCTGGAGTTACGACACCGGGGAGCTGTTTTTT.

The rearrangement joins TRBV6-1 to TRBJ2-4, with TRBD2 as a possible D gene (6 bases). CDR3 length: 14 residues. The V end was cut by 0 bases, the J end by 8 bases, with 11 bases between. In germline, CDR1 is MNHNS, CDR2 SASEGT. The CDR3 bases are TGTGCCAGCAGTGAAGCTCCGACGGGGGACATTCAGTACTTC. Protein product: CASSEAPTGDIQYF.

This sequence joins TRBV29-1 and TRBJ2-3; tentatively, D is TRBD1 (6 bases). Germline CDR1 is SQVTM and CDR2 is ANQGSEA. The CDR3 contains 14 residues. V gave up 6 bases and J gave up 5 bases, with 18 bases separating them. The CDR3 protein is CSVQGQGLGDTQYF. In DNA form, the CDR3 reads TGCAGCGTACAGGGTCAGGGATTAGGAGATACGCAGTATTTT.

V gene TRBV4-3 combines with J gene TRBJ2-6; possible D gene TRBD2, 7 bases. Germline V gene lookup returns CDR1 LGHNA and CDR2 YSLEER. V was clipped by 5 bases and J by 2 bases, with 13 bases between them. The CDR3 covers 16 residues. The CDR3 spells CASSGGEGAGANVLTF. The CDR3 region has the DNA TGCGCCAGCAGCGGAGGGGAGGGGGCTGGGGCCAACGTCCTGACTTTC.

This clone has a single count. The chain employs TRBV7-9 and TRBJ2-7, with D perhaps TRBD2 (5 bases). V lost 5 bases and J 2 bases, leaving 13 bases between the germline ends. The CDR3 runs to 14 residues. CDR1 is SEHNR, CDR2 FQNEAQ, per germline (reference sequence). CDR3 loop: CASSPGILPYEQYF. The DNA of the CDR3 is TGTGCCAGCAGCCCCGGGATCCTCCCCTACGAGCAGTACTTC. Together with reference TRBV7-9 and TRBJ2-7, the CDR3 gives the full variable domain: DTGVSQNPRHKITKRGQNVTFRCDPISEHNRLYWYRQTLGQGPEFLTYFQNEAQLEKSRLLSDRFSAERPKGSFSTLEIQRTEQGDSAMYLCASSPGILPYEQYFGPGTRLTVT.

This chain uses TRBV20-1 with TRBJ2-3; D gene ambiguous. With 6 bases removed from V and 2 bases from J, the gap between germline ends came to 6 bases. The germline CDR1 and CDR2 sequences are DFQATT and SNEGSKA (reference sequence). The CDR3 spans 11 residues. The CDR3 is CSALDTDTQYF. For the CDR3, the DNA is TGCAGTGCCCTCGACACAGATACGCAGTATTTT.

The chain employs TRBV5-1 and TRBJ2-3; D possibly corresponds to TRBD2 (6 bases). This CDR3 has 15 residues. V shed 2 bases and J shed 4 bases, with 14 bases lying between them. Germline CDR1 SGHRS, CDR2 YFSETQ. CDR3 sequence (DNA): TGCGCCAGCAGCTTTGGCCGGGAGATAGCAGATACGCAGTATTTT. It encodes CASSFGREIADTQYF.

This chain joins TRBV5-5 and TRBJ2-1; TRBD2 aligns across 12 bases. This CDR3 is 15 amino acids long. CDR1 SGHKS and CDR2 YYEKEE come from the germline V gene (reference sequence). Trimming removed 4 bases from V and 8 bases from J; junction bases left unmatched: 7. The CDR3 loop is CASSRTSGIGDEQFF. The CDR3 DNA reads as TGTGCCAGCAGCCGGACTAGCGGGATAGGAGATGAGCAGTTCTTC.

V and J are TRBV5-1 and TRBJ2-2; D uncertain. Germline V gene lookup returns CDR1 SGHRS and CDR2 YFSETQ. Deletions cut 2 bases from V and 8 bases from J, with 10 bases between. The CDR3 spans 13 residues. CDR3 region: CASSFGGPGELFF. The CDR3 region has the DNA TGCGCCAGCAGCTTTGGTGGTCCGGGGGAGCTGTTTTTT.

The chain employs TRBV6-5 and TRBJ2-7; 7 bases align to TRBD1. Trimming cost V 6 bases and J 2 bases; bases outside gene matches: 4. The CDR3 loop spans 13 amino acids. Germline values: CDR1 MNHEY, CDR2 SVGAGI. DNA of the CDR3: TGTGCCAGCAGGGACAGGCAGACCTACGAGCAGTACTTC. It yields the protein CASRDRQTYEQYF.

This chain links TRBV19 with TRBJ2-3, with D perhaps matching TRBD1 or TRBD2 (6 bases each). CDR1 is LNHDA and CDR2 is SQIVND in the germline V gene (reference sequence). This CDR3 is 14 amino acids long. The V gene lost 7 bases and the J gene lost 3 bases, with 14 bases spanning the gap. CDR3: CASNEGGATDTQYF. The CDR3 DNA follows: TGTGCCAGTAACGAGGGGGGAGCGACAGATACGCAGTATTTT.

This clone was picked up a small number of times. This chain joins TRBV9 and TRBJ1-5, with 7 positions matching TRBD1. The CDR3 spans 15 residues. CDR1 is SGDLS and CDR2 is YYNGEE in the germline V gene. V shed 4 bases and J 3 bases; nucleotides not matched to a gene: 7. CDR3 nucleotide sequence: TGTGCCAGCAGCCGCGGAGGACAGGTCAATCAGCCCCAGCATTTT. It translates to CASSRGGQVNQPQHF.

The table lists this clone with a few counts. The J gene is TRBJ2-1, the V gene TRBV28; TRBD2 agrees at 8 bases. The V gene end was trimmed by 5 bases and the J gene end by 10 bases; junction bases not matched to a gene: 13. CDR3 length: 15 amino acids. The germline gives CDR1 MDHEN, CDR2 SYDVKM. Here the CDR3 DNA reads TGTGCCAGCAGTAAGAGTTTAGCGGGGCGGAGGGAGCAGTTCTTC. Protein product: CASSKSLAGRREQFF.

The chain joins TRBV7-2 to TRBJ2-6, with D possibly called TRBD1 or TRBD2 (5 bases each). Germline CDR1 SGHTA, CDR2 FQGNSA. CDR3 length: 15 residues. Trimming removed 9 bases from V and 2 bases from J, with 14 bases in between. This CDR3 is CASEIGTPGANVLTF. Here the CDR3 DNA reads TGTGCCAGTGAAATCGGGACCCCTGGGGCCAACGTCCTGACTTTC.